Listed below are T cell receptor beta chains from one sample, sequenced in a study of T cells expressing NK-cell markers. TCRdb re-called the 5' RACE reads and gives one entry per CDR3 protein, without DNA. The sample holds about 390,000 distinct CDR3 sequences. Sample: blood T cells: a sorted CD56 or NKG2C T cell subset, CD4+ or CD8+ T cells, or bulk PBMC T cells (not recorded which). The receptors originated from a woman in her forties or fifties in good health. CDR3s include the opening cysteine and the closing phenylalanine or tryptophan.

length: 15; J: TRBJ2-1; V: TRBV6-5; CDR3: CASSLDHLVKAEQFF
length: 13; J: TRBJ2-3; V: TRBV7-3; CDR3: CASSWDRTDTQYF
length: 14; J: TRBJ1-2; V: TRBV12-3/TRBV12-4; CDR3: CASTQTSSNYGYTF
length: 14; J: TRBJ1-5; V: TRBV4-1; CDR3: CASSQDDSNQPQHF
length: 12; J: TRBJ2-1; V: TRBV11-3; CDR3: CASAGGPVEQFF
length: 18; J: TRBJ1-1; V: TRBV29-1; CDR3: CSVVWQDNWGGMNTEAFF
length: 17; J: TRBJ2-5; V: TRBV20-1; CDR3: CSAPPGLAGRPEETQYF
length: 15; J: TRBJ2-6; V: TRBV10-3; CDR3: CAISNTGYGANVLTF
length: 16; J: TRBJ1-6; V: TRBV29-1; CDR3: CSVRDRDLSYNSPLHF
length: 15; J: TRBJ2-3; V: TRBV29-1; CDR3: CSVGTSGLRTDTQYF
length: 22; J: TRBJ2-1; V: TRBV27; CDR3: CASSLRTSQGRFRTSSYNEQFF
length: 13; J: TRBJ1-1; V: TRBV6-6; CDR3: CASSYSGTGEAFF
length: 16; J: TRBJ1-5; V: TRBV20-1; CDR3: CSARDRQGLQDQPQHF
length: 15; J: TRBJ1-5; V: TRBV12-3/TRBV12-4; CDR3: CASTPTGSTVGPQHF
length: 16; J: TRBJ2-4; V: TRBV20-1; CDR3: CSARDLLDRHKNIQYF
length: 16; J: TRBJ2-1; V: TRBV6-2/TRBV6-3; CDR3: CASSTGTSVNRDEQFF
length: 14; J: TRBJ1-2; V: TRBV29-1; CDR3: CSAPTGLINYGYTF
length: 12; J: TRBJ2-7; V: TRBV12-3/TRBV12-4; CDR3: CASSRGSYEQYF
length: 14; J: TRBJ2-1; V: TRBV10-3; CDR3: CAISETGEENEQFF
length: 16; J: TRBJ2-5; V: TRBV5-1; CDR3: CASSSYTTSLQETQYF
length: 14; J: TRBJ1-2; V: TRBV5-1; CDR3: CASSGTDGLYGYTF
length: 15; J: TRBJ1-2; V: TRBV7-9; CDR3: CASSLIGHHFYGYTF
length: 12; J: TRBJ2-3; V: TRBV27; CDR3: CASSGGGDTQYF
length: 15; J: TRBJ2-4; V: TRBV28; CDR3: CASSLQQALGNIQYF
length: 21; J: TRBJ2-3; V: TRBV4-1; CDR3: CASSHQGLLASSRPGTDTQYF
length: 14; J: TRBJ1-2; V: TRBV29-1; CDR3: CSVERQGINYGYTF
length: 13; J: TRBJ2-3; V: TRBV5-6; CDR3: CASRGVATDTQYF
length: 14; J: TRBJ2-5; V: TRBV6-2/TRBV6-3; CDR3: CASTRGLAYETQYF
length: 15; J: TRBJ1-5; V: TRBV27; CDR3: CASSVRRYSNQPQHF
length: 13; J: TRBJ2-1; V: TRBV29-1; CDR3: CSVGGRGADEQFF
length: 15; J: TRBJ1-5; V: TRBV12-3/TRBV12-4; CDR3: CASSPSGGGNQPQHF
length: 14; J: TRBJ2-3; V: TRBV5-1; CDR3: CASSLGLRTDTQYF
length: 14; J: TRBJ1-2; V: TRBV5-1; CDR3: CASSLESASPGYTF
length: 17; J: TRBJ2-1; V: TRBV4-2; CDR3: CASSTQRGTSVYNEQFF
length: 14; J: TRBJ2-3; V: TRBV11-3; CDR3: CASSLGRGISTQYF
length: 15; J: TRBJ1-5; V: TRBV24-1; CDR3: CATSDFWDNNQPQHF
length: 13; J: TRBJ1-2; V: TRBV12-3/TRBV12-4; CDR3: CASSPNRGGGYTF
length: 14; J: TRBJ1-2; V: TRBV19; CDR3: CASSVGATNYGYTF
length: 15; J: TRBJ1-2; V: TRBV18; CDR3: CASSGGTAVAYGYTF
length: 14; J: TRBJ2-1; V: TRBV12-3/TRBV12-4; CDR3: CANDGTSGKNEQFF
length: 13; J: TRBJ2-7; V: TRBV5-1; CDR3: CASRIAGKNEQYF
length: 14; J: TRBJ2-1; V: TRBV7-9; CDR3: CASSYGLAEGEQFF